The rows below give T cell receptor beta chains drawn from one sample of a study of response to subunit inactivated influenza vaccine. TCRdb processed the RT-PCR reads anew with MiXCR; each CDR3 protein has one entry. Among 400,000 to 550,000 distinct CDR3 sequences listed, 25% were seen once. The sample here was CD4+ T cells sorted from PBMCs, taken roughly 5 days after vaccination. The receptors come from a man over 45 who received an inactivated influenza vaccine. CDR3s include the opening cysteine and the closing phenylalanine or tryptophan.

V gene	CDR3 length	J gene	CDR3 protein
TRBV12-3/TRBV12-4	15	TRBJ2-5	CASRSGLGEYLSQYF
TRBV11-2	15	TRBJ2-2	CASSQGQGNTGELFF
TRBV3-1	11	TRBJ1-2	CASSHLDGYTF
TRBV5-1	15	TRBJ2-7	CASSRSSSGAYEQYF
TRBV20-1	14	TRBJ2-7	CSASTPQVFYEQYF
TRBV15	13	TRBJ1-1	CATSRDRNPEAFF
TRBV7-9	12	TRBJ2-5	CASSFPSATQYF
TRBV5-1	15	TRBJ2-3	CASSLVAGATDTQYF
TRBV20-1	13	TRBJ1-6	CSTSVTDGSPLHF
TRBV4-1	16	TRBJ2-1	CASSPVGFLKMNEQFF
TRBV12-3/TRBV12-4	15	TRBJ2-1	CASSLDRVPYNEQFF
TRBV29-1	17	TRBJ2-3	CSVEVKGSGVVTDTQYF
TRBV5-1	14	TRBJ1-4	CASSQDTTNEKLFF
TRBV4-1	13	TRBJ1-6	CASSQDPTLPLHF
TRBV18	13	TRBJ1-2	CASSRRDPPGHTF
TRBV12-3/TRBV12-4	14	TRBJ2-5	CASSLKGLSETQYF
TRBV28	17	TRBJ2-5	CASSLRSGRAVGETQYF
TRBV7-2	14	TRBJ2-2	CASSPGHSTGELFF
TRBV10-3	14	TRBJ1-5	CAISGQGRAQPQHF
TRBV4-3	15	TRBJ2-1	CASSQGVSSYNEQFF
TRBV4-1	15	TRBJ2-7	CASSPPDRGRYEQYF
TRBV7-3	13	TRBJ2-7	CASSLKQGNEQYF
TRBV28	16	TRBJ2-1	CASRSHSGGAYNEQFF
TRBV5-1	14	TRBJ2-7	CASSLADRGYEQYF
TRBV7-9	12	TRBJ1-1	CASSRGDSGAFF
TRBV4-3	17	TRBJ2-3	CASSQRFGGARTDTQYF
TRBV14	16	TRBJ2-7	CASSPRGRGKSYEQYF
TRBV20-1	15	TRBJ2-1	CSAGKQGFRSNEQFF
TRBV6-5	15	TRBJ2-7	CASSYSTHGGYEQYF
TRBV12-3/TRBV12-4	15	TRBJ1-5	CASSLSSGRNQPQHF
TRBV7-2	15	TRBJ2-1	CASSTTGTKYNEQFF
TRBV10-3	20	TRBJ2-1	CAISEPKGLAGGPSYNEQFF
TRBV6-1	16	TRBJ2-2	CASSPLPAGVSGELFF
TRBV20-1	12	TRBJ2-7	CSARRGPYEQYF
TRBV2	11	TRBJ2-1	CASTLAGEQFF
TRBV2	14	TRBJ2-2	CASRVGTGPEELFF
TRBV20-1	15	TRBJ2-1	CSARGADRGHNEQFF
TRBV29-1	13	TRBJ2-5	CSVGPDSQETQYF
TRBV14	15	TRBJ1-1	CASSKIPRVGTEAFF
TRBV12-3/TRBV12-4	16	TRBJ2-1	CASRAGSGGAYNEQFF
TRBV4-2	15	TRBJ2-3	CASSQDGQRTDTQYF
TRBV7-9	15	TRBJ2-1	CASSFGGIRANEQFF
TRBV3-1	15	TRBJ1-1	CASSQGEGVGTEAFF
TRBV20-1	15	TRBJ2-3	CSASSGSGYTDTQYF
TRBV19	15	TRBJ2-3	CASSMGQGFTDTQYF
TRBV20-1	14	TRBJ2-7	CSARVRGSSYEQYF
TRBV7-2	13	TRBJ2-7	CASSLPGQNEQYF
TRBV30	16	TRBJ1-1	CAWSVGRNSRNTEAFF
TRBV20-1	13	TRBJ1-5	CSARSGYNQPQHF
TRBV7-2	15	TRBJ2-1	CASSATRESYNEQFF
TRBV28	15	TRBJ2-5	CASSPRRWAQETQYF
TRBV11-1	15	TRBJ2-2	CASSLEGIRTGELFF
TRBV11-2	17	TRBJ2-1	CASSLDRRTSGSFEQFF
TRBV11-1	18	TRBJ2-1	CATSLVGSAAPINVEQFF
TRBV3-1	15	TRBJ1-1	CASSNYRNRASEAFF
TRBV28	17	TRBJ2-6	CASSSVLILSGANVLTF
TRBV20-1	11	TRBJ2-1	CSVNDQPEQFF